This T cell receptor (beta chain) was found in a study of blood T cell repertoires in COVID-19. Study information: Sample material is recorded as cDNA or gDNA derived from T cells, B-cell-depleted T cells, or PBMCs.

This clone was seen only a few times. Trimming removed 0 bases at V and 1 base at J, with 10 bases between. The CDR3 runs 15 residues. From germline, CDR1 is SGDLS and CDR2 YYNGEE. In the original workflow: Reference gene primer amplification gave estimated nucleated cell counts. The repertoire was sequenced with immunoSEQ multiplex PCR; TCRdb's copy has only in-frame clones and lacks some. The DNA gave D and trimming, while V, J and clone size come from that table. This sample has 300,000 to 400,000 clones, with about 88% found just once. This clonotype was obtained from a woman under 30 who had recovered from COVID-19. The genes are TRBV9 and TRBJ1-1; D not certain. The sequencing input was PBMCs or T cells enriched from blood (not recorded which). The CDR3 protein is CASSVDTRGNTEAFF. The DNA of the CDR3 is TGTGCCAGCAGCGTAGATACCCGGGGGAACACTGAAGCTTTCTTT.